A single sample gave rise to the 7 T cell receptor beta chains below, sequenced in a study of OX40 agonist ivuxolimab in advanced cancers. Only in-frame clones appear in the TCRdb table, and some are missing; sequencing was by immunoSEQ multiplex PCR. The profile shows some 80,000 clones, around nine tenths of them singletons. The specimen comprised CD4+ or CD8+ T cells sorted from blood, sampled in a trial of the OX40 agonist ivuxolimab. These TCRs come from an adult with an advanced solid tumor such as melanoma, head and neck, liver or kidney cancer.

The J gene is TRBJ1-2, the V gene TRBV6-5; TRBD1 is a possible D gene (5 bases). The CDR3 loop spans 12 amino acids. Germline V gene sequence: CDR1 MNHEY, CDR2 SVGAGI. V lost 6 bases and J lost 2, with 7 bases in between. DNA for the CDR3: TGTGCCAGCAGAGACAGAAACTATGGCTACACCTTC. Protein sequence: CASRDRNYGYTF.

Written as DNA, the CDR3 is TGTGCCAGCAGTGACCGCTTTGAGCAGTTCTTC. Translating gives CASSDRFEQFF. V and J are TRBV2 and TRBJ2-1; D is undetermined. The CDR3 spans 11 residues. The V gene lost 3 bases and the J gene lost 9 bases, with 6 bases spanning the gap. Germline V CDR1 and CDR2: SNHLY, FYNNEI. The whole variable domain, remainder taken from reference TRBV2 and TRBJ2-1, is EPEVTQTPSHQVTQMGQEVILRCVPISNHLYFYWYRQILGQKVEFLVSFYNNEISEKSEIFDDQFSVERPDGSNFTLKIRSTKLEDSAMYFCASSDRFEQFFGPGTRLTVL.

The CDR3 DNA reads as TGTGCCAGCAGCAGAGAAGGGGCTAAGGGGGGAGAGCAGTACTTC. Protein sequence: CASSREGAKGGEQYF. The rearrangement joins TRBV7-2 to TRBJ2-7; D may match TRBD1 or TRBD2 (6 bases each). CDR3 length equals 15 residues. CDR1 is SGHTA, CDR2 FQGNSA, per germline. Trimming pared 5 bases from V and 7 bases from J, leaving 21 bases between.

This clone appeared once. The V gene is TRBV7-8, the J gene TRBJ2-7; tentative D call: TRBD2 (6 bases). The germline gives CDR1 SGHVS, CDR2 FQNEAQ. The CDR3 loop spans 15 amino acids. Trimming left V 3 bases short and J 4 bases short, with 16 bases between. The CDR3 spells CASSLGGVNLYEQYV. In DNA, the CDR3 is TGTGCCAGCAGCTTGGGCGGGGTGAACTTATACGAGCAGTACGTC.

The V gene is TRBV9, the J gene TRBJ2-3, with unresolved D. Germline loops: CDR1 SGDLS, CDR2 YYNGEE. The V end was cut by 0 bases, the J end by 6 bases, with 14 bases between. There are 15 residues in the CDR3. In DNA, the CDR3 is TGTGCCAGCAGCGTAGTAGGAATAGCCGCGGATACGCAGTATTTT. Protein: CASSVVGIAADTQYF.

This chain uses TRBV6-5 with TRBJ1-5; no clear D. Trimming left V 1 base short and J 1 base short, with 5 bases between. Germline lookup yields CDR1 MNHEY and CDR2 SVGAGI. The CDR3 is 14 amino acids. As DNA, the CDR3 is TGTGCCAGCAGTTACTATTCGAGCAATCAGCCCCAGCATTTT. Translating gives CASSYYSSNQPQHF.

CDR3 protein: CASRGDSKLFF. The CDR3 DNA sequence: TGCGCCAGCAGGGGGGACAGCAAGCTGTTTTTT. This chain joins TRBV10-2 and TRBJ2-2; 7 nucleotides match TRBD1. CDR3 size: 11 residues. J lost 12 bases, V lost 6 bases, and 4 bases had no gene match. Germline CDR1 reads WSHSY; CDR2 reads SAAADI.